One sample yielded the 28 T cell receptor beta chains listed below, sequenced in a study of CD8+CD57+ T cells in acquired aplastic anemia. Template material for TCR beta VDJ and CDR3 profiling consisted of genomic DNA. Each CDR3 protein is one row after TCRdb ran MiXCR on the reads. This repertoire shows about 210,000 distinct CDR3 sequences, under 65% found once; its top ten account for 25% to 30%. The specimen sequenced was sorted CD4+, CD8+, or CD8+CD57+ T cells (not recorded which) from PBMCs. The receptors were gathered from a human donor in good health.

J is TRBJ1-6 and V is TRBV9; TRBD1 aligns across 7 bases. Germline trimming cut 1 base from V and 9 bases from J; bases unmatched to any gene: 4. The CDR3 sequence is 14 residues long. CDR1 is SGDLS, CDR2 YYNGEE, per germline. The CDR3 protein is CASSVKGAGSPLHF. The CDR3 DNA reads TGTGCCAGCAGCGTAAAGGGGGCGGGTTCACCCCTCCACTTT.

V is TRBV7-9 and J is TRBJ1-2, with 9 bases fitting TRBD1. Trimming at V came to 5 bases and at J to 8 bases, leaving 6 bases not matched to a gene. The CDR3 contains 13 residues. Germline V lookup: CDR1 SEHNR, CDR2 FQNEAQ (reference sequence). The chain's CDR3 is CASSQRTGVGYTF. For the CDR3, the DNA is TGTGCCAGCAGCCAGAGGACAGGGGTCGGCTACACCTTC.

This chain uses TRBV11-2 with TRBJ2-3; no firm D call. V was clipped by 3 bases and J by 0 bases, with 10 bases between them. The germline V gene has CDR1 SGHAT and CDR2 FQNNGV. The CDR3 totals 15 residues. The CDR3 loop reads CASSLLPTSTDTQYF. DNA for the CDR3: TGTGCCAGCAGCTTGCTTCCTACTAGCACAGATACGCAGTATTTT.

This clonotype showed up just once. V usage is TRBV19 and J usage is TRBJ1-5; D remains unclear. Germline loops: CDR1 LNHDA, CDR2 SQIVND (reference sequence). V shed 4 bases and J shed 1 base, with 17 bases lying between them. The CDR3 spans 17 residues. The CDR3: CASSNHGWGGSNQPQHF. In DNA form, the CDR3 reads TGTGCCAGTAGTAATCACGGGTGGGGAGGAAGCAATCAGCCCCAGCATTTT.

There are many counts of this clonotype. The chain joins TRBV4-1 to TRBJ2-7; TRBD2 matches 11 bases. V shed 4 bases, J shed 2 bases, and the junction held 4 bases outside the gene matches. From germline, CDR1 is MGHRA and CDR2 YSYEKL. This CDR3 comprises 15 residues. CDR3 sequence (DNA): TGCGCCAGCAGCCTTGGGACTAGCGGCCCCTACGAGCAGTACTTC. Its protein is CASSLGTSGPYEQYF.

CDR3 residues: CASSPRTNRGRETQYF. The CDR3 DNA reads TGTGCCAGCAGCCCCCGGACTAACAGGGGACGAGAGACCCAGTACTTC. The chain uses TRBV9 and TRBJ2-5, with D tentatively TRBD1 (7 bases). Trimming removed 4 bases at V and 4 bases at J, with 20 bases between. Germline CDR1 is SGDLS and CDR2 is YYNGEE. The length of the CDR3 is 16 residues.

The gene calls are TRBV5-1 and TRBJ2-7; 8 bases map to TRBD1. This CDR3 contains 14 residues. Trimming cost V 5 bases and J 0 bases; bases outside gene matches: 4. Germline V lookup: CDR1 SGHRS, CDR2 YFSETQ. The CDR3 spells CASRVTGVSYEQYF. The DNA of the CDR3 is TGCGCCAGCAGAGTGACAGGGGTCTCCTACGAGCAGTACTTC.

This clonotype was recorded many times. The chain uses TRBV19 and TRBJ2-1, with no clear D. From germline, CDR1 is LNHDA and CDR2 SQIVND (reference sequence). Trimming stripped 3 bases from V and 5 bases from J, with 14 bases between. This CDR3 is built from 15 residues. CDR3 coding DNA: TGTGCCAGTAGTATTAGCTTTGAGGCCCACAATGAGCAGTTCTTC. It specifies CASSISFEAHNEQFF.

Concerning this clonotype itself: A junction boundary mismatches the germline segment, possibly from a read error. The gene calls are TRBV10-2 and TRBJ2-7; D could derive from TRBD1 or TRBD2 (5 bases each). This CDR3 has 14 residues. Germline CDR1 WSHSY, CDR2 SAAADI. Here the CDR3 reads CASSQVGDGYEQYF. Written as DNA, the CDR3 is TGTGCCAGCAGCCAAGTAGGGGACGGGTACGAGCAGTACTTC.

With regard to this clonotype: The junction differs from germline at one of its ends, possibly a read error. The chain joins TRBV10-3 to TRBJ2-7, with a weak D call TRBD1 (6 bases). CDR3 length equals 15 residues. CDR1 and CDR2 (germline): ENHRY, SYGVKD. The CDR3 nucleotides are TGTGCCAGCAGTGAGGGAGACAGGAGCTCCTACGAGCAGTACTTC. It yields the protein CASSEGDRSSYEQYF.

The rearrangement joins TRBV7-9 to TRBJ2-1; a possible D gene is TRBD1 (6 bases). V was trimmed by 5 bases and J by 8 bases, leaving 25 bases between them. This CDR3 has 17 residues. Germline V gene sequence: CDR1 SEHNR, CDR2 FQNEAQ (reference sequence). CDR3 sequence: CASSQDPGHARWDEQFF. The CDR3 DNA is TGTGCCAGCAGCCAAGACCCGGGACACGCACGGTGGGATGAGCAGTTCTTC. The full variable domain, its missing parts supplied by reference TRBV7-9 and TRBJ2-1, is DTGVSQNPRHKITKRGQNVTFRCDPISEHNRLYWYRQTLGQGPEFLTYFQNEAQLEKSRLLSDRFSAERPKGSFSTLEIQRTEQGDSAMYLCASSQDPGHARWDEQFFGPGTRLTVL.

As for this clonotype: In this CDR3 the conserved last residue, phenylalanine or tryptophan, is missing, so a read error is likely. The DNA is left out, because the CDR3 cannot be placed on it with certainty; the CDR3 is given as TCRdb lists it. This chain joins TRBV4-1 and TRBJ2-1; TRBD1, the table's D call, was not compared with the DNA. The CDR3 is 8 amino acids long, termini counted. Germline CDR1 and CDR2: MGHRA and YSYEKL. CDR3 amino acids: CASSLVCP.

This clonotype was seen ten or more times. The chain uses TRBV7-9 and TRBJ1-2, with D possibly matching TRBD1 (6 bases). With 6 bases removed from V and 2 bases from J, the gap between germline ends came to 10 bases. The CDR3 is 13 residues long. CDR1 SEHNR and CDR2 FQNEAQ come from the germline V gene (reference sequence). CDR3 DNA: TGTGCCAGCAGGGACAGTCGAAACTATGGCTACACCTTC. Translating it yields CASRDSRNYGYTF.

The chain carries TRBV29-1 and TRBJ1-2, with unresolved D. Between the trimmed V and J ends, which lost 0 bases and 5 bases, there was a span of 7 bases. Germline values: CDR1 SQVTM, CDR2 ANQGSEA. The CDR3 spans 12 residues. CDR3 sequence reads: CSVEDRGYGYTF. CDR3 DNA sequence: TGCAGCGTTGAAGATCGGGGATATGGCTACACCTTC.

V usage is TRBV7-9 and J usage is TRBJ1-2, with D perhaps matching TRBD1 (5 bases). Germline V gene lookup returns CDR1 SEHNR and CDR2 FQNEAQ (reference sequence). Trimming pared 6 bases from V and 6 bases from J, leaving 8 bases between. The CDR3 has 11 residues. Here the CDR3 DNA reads TGTGCCAGCAGTTCAGGGCATGGCTACACCTTC. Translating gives CASSSGHGYTF.

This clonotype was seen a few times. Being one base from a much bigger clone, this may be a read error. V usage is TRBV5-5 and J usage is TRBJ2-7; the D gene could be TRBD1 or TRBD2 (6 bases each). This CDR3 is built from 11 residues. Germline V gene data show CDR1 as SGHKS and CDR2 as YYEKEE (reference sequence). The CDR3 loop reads CASSPGGERYF. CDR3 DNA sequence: TGTGCCAGCAGCCCCGGGGGCGAGCGGTACTTC.

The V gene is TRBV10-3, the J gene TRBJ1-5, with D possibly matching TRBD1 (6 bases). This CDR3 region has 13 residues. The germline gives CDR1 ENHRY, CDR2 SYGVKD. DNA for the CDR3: TGTGCAGCAAGACAGGAAGGCAATCAGCCCCAGCATTTT. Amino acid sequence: CAARQEGNQPQHF.

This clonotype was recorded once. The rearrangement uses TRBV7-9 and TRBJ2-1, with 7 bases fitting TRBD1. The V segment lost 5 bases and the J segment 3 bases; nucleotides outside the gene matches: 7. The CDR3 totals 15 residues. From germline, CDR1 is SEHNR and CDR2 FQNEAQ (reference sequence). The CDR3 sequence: CASSDGTARYNEQFF. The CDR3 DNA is TGTGCCAGCAGCGACGGGACAGCCCGCTACAATGAGCAGTTCTTC.

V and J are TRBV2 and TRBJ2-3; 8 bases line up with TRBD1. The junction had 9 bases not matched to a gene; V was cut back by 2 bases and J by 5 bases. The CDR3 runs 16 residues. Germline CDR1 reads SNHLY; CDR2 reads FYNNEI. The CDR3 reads CASSERGARGQDTQYF. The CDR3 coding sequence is TGTGCCAGCAGTGAAAGGGGAGCCAGGGGGCAAGATACGCAGTATTTT.

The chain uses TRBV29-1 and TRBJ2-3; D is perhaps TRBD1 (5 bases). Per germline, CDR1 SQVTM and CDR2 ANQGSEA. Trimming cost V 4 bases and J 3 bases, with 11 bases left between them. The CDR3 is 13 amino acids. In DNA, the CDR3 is TGCAGCGTTGCTGGCAGGGTAACAGATACGCAGTATTTT. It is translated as CSVAGRVTDTQYF.

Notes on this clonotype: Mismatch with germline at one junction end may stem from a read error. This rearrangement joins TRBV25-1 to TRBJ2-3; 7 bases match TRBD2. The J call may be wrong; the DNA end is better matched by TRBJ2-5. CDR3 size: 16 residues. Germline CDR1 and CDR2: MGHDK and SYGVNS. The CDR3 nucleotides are TGTGCCAGCAGCGAATGGACTAGGGCGTTGTGGGAGAGCCAGTACTTC. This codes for CASSEWTRALWESQYF.

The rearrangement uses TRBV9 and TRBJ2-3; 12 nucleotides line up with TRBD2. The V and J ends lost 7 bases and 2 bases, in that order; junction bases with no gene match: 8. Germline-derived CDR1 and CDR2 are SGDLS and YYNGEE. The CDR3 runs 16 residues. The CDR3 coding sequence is TGTGCCAGCCAAAAGACTAGCGGGGGACTCACAGATACGCAGTATTTT. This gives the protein CASQKTSGGLTDTQYF.

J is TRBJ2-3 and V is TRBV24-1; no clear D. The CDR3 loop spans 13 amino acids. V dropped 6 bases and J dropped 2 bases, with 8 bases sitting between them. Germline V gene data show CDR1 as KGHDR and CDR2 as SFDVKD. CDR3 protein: CATSSEVTDTQYF. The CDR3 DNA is TGTGCCACCAGTAGCGAGGTCACAGATACGCAGTATTTT.

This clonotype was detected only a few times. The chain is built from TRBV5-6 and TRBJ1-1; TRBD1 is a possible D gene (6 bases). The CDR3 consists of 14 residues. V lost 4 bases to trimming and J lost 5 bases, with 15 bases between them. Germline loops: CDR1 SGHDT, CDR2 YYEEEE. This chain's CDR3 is CASSHYREWTEAFF. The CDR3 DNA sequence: TGTGCCAGCAGCCATTACAGGGAATGGACTGAAGCTTTCTTT.

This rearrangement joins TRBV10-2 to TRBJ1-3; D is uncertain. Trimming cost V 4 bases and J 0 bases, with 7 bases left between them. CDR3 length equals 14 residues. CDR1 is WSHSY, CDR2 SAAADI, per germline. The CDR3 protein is CASSVGSSGNTIYF. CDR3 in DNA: TGCGCCAGCAGTGTCGGGAGCTCTGGAAACACCATATATTTT.

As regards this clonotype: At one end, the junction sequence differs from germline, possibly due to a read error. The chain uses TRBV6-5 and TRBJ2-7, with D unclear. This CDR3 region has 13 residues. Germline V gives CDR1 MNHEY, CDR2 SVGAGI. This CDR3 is CVSSYGQSYEQYF. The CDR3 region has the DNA TGTGTCAGCAGTTACGGCCAGAGCTACGAGCAGTACTTC.

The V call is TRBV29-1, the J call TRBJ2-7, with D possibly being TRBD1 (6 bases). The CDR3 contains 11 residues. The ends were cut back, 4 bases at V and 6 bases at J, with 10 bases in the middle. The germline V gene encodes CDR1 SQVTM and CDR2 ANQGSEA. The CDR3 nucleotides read TGCAGCGTTGGGACAGATGGCGAGCAGTACTTC. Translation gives CSVGTDGEQYF.

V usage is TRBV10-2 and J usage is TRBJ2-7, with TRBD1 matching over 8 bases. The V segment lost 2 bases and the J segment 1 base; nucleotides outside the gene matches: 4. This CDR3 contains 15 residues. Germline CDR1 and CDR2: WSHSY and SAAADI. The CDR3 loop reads CASSETGGRSYEQYF. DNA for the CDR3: TGCGCCAGCAGTGAGACAGGGGGAAGGTCCTACGAGCAGTACTTC.